One sample yielded the 2 T cell receptor beta chains listed below, sequenced in a study of a mutant IDH1 vaccine in newly diagnosed glioma. The time point denotes: week 5, during vaccination. Every single dose of the vaccine, 300 ug of mutant IDH1 20-mer peptide, came with topical imiquimod. Their antigens remain unidentified. Some clones are missing from TCRdb's copy, which holds only in-frame ones; the method was immunoSEQ multiplex PCR. The table includes just under 80,000 clones, more than 85% detected once. The specimen was PBMCs, collected from a glioma patient whose treatment included an IDH1 peptide vaccine. These receptors all come from a woman aged 45 to 65 with glioma.

The chain uses TRBV28 and TRBJ1-5; D gene uncertain. Trimming left V 3 bases short and J 4 bases short, with 7 bases between. CDR3 size: 13 residues. Germline CDR1 MDHEN, CDR2 SYDVKM. CDR3 bases: TGTGCCAGCAGTTTCAGGTCTAATCAGCCCCAGCATTTT. This translates into CASSFRSNQPQHF.

V gene TRBV29-1 combines with J gene TRBJ2-5; D remains unclear. Trimming stripped 2 bases from V and 3 bases from J, with 10 bases between. CDR3 size: 13 residues. From germline, CDR1 is SQVTM and CDR2 ANQGSEA. CDR3 amino acids: CSVEMRQEETQYF. CDR3 in DNA: TGCAGCGTTGAAATGCGTCAGGAAGAGACCCAGTACTTC. The full variable domain, with the rest looked up from reference TRBV29-1 and TRBJ2-5, is SAVISQKPSRDICQRGTSLTIQCQVDSQVTMMFWYRQQPGQSLTLIATANQGSEATYESGFVIDKFPISRPNLTFSTLTVSNMSPEDSSIYLCSVEMRQEETQYFGPGTRLLVL.